These 20 T cell receptor beta chains share one sample of origin, sequenced in a study of blood T cells in healthy people across ages. Combining a sample-barcoded 5' primer with a J-beta primer mix, a second PCR ran for roughly 7 to 11 cycles. TCRdb reprocessed the 5' RACE reads with MiXCR, giving one entry per CDR3 protein. The sample contains 700,000 or so distinct CDR3 sequences, 40% to 50% of which appear only once. Input material: blood. Receptors originate from a man older than 75 in good health.

This clonotype was counted ten times or more. This CDR3 reads CASSGTLAGGRYNEQYF. The CDR3 DNA sequence: TGTGCCAGCAGTGGGACCCTAGCGGGGGGGCGCTACAATGAGCAGTACTTC. The chain carries TRBV7-9 and TRBJ2-1; 12 positions agree with TRBD2. The DNA matches TRBJ2-7 better at its end, which makes the J call doubtful. Germline V lookup: CDR1 SEHNR, CDR2 FQNEAQ (reference sequence). CDR3 length: 17 amino acids.

Only a few counts were recorded for this clonotype. The V gene is TRBV10-1, the J gene TRBJ2-1, with 11 bases identical to TRBD2. The V segment lost 5 bases and the J segment 4 bases; nucleotides outside the gene matches: 7. Germline lookup yields CDR1 WNHNN and CDR2 SYGVQD (reference sequence). The CDR3 covers 16 residues. The CDR3 loop reads CASSPVGTSGYNEQFF. DNA of the CDR3: TGCGCCAGCAGTCCAGTCGGGACTAGCGGTTACAATGAGCAGTTCTTC.

The V call is TRBV16, the J call TRBJ1-4; the D is unclear. Trimming left V 0 bases short and J 4 bases short, with 9 bases between. Germline V CDR1 and CDR2: KGHSY, FQNENV. The length of the CDR3 is 15 residues. The CDR3 bases are TGTGCCAGCAGCCAATCCGGTGGTATTAATGAAAAACTGTTTTTT. It translates to CASSQSGGINEKLFF.

This clonotype was counted many times. V usage is TRBV5-1 and J usage is TRBJ2-5, with D perhaps TRBD2 (5 bases). Trimming cost V 2 bases and J 2 bases, with 13 bases left between them. The CDR3 has 15 residues. CDR1 SGHRS and CDR2 YFSETQ come from the germline V gene. CDR3 bases: TGCGCCAGCAGCTTCGGGGATAGTGGACAAGAGACCCAGTACTTC. Amino acid sequence: CASSFGDSGQETQYF.

The chain carries TRBV6-1 and TRBJ2-7; unclear D gene. The CDR3 runs 15 residues. In germline, CDR1 is MNHNS, CDR2 SASEGT. V shed 10 bases and J shed 2 bases, with 21 bases lying between them. This chain's CDR3 is CATYTPDKAAYEQYF. In nucleotides, the CDR3 is TGTGCCACCTATACTCCAGATAAGGCGGCCTACGAGCAGTACTTC.

As to this clonotype: One end of the junction varies from germline; a read error may be responsible. The rearrangement uses TRBV6-2 or TRBV6-3 and TRBJ1-5; D is unresolved. Germline V gene data show CDR1 as MNHEY and CDR2 as SVGEGT. This CDR3 region has 11 residues. CDR3 sequence (DNA): TGTGCCAGCGGCAACGGGGAGCCCCTGCATTTT. This codes for CASGNGEPLHF.

The chain joins TRBV4-2 to TRBJ2-7; D is possibly TRBD2 (6 bases). The CDR3 runs to 14 residues. The V gene's germline CDR1 is LGHNA and CDR2 YNFKEQ. Trimming shortened V by 3 bases and J by 3 bases, and 12 bases separated the two germline ends. CDR3 loop: CASSQAWGDYEQYF. The CDR3 region has the DNA TGTGCCAGCAGCCAGGCTTGGGGGGACTACGAGCAGTACTTC.

The chain couples TRBV6-2 or TRBV6-3 to TRBJ2-4, with D unresolved. The DNA end favors TRBJ2-7, so the J call may be wrong. Looked up from germline, CDR1 is MNHEY and CDR2 is SVGEGT. This CDR3 is built from 12 residues. The CDR3 spells CASKPSPGEQYF. CDR3 in DNA: TGTGCCAGCAAACCGTCCCCGGGCGAGCAGTACTTC.

In DNA, the CDR3 is TGCGCCAGCAGCCTCACCGGGACGGCTCCGGGGGGTGGCTACACCTTC. It is translated as CASSLTGTAPGGGYTF. V usage is TRBV5-1 and J usage is TRBJ1-2, with D maybe TRBD1 (5 bases). CDR1 is SGHRS, CDR2 YFSETQ, per germline. V shed 4 bases and J shed 7 bases, with 23 bases lying between them. This CDR3 contains 16 residues. Full variable domain (remainder filled in from reference TRBV5-1 and TRBJ1-2): KAGVTQTPRYLIKTRGQQVTLSCSPISGHRSVSWYQQTPGQGLQFLFEYFSETQRNKGNFPGRFSGRQFSNSRSEMNVSTLELGDSALYLCASSLTGTAPGGGYTFGSGTRLTVV.

This clonotype was observed a handful of times. The chain has TRBV11-3 and TRBJ2-7, with TRBD2 matching over 12 bases. Germline trimming cut 1 base from V and 2 bases from J; bases unmatched to any gene: 3. This CDR3 has 16 residues. Germline assignment: CDR1 SGHNT and CDR2 YENEEA. The CDR3, as DNA: TGTGCCAGCAGCTTAGGAACTAGCGGGGGGACCTACGAGCAGTACTTC. Translated: CASSLGTSGGTYEQYF.

J is TRBJ1-1 and V is TRBV10-3; D gene unclear. The CDR3 spans 12 residues. CDR1 and CDR2 from the germline V gene are ENHRY and SYGVKD. Trimming cost V 5 bases and J 5 bases, with 9 bases left between them. The CDR3 loop is CAISIGRTEAFF. CDR3 sequence (DNA): TGTGCCATCAGTATTGGACGGACTGAAGCTTTCTTT.

This clonotype was detected a few times. J is TRBJ2-1 and V is TRBV7-2, with TRBD2 identical over 7 bases. The J call is uncertain, as TRBJ2-7 better fits the DNA end. The CDR3 has 14 amino acids. Looked up from germline, CDR1 is SGHTA and CDR2 is FQGNSA. The chain's CDR3 is CASNGGISYNEQYF. In nucleotides, the CDR3 is TGTGCCAGCAACGGGGGGATCTCCTACAATGAGCAGTACTTC.

The chain joins TRBV7-9 to TRBJ1-2, with D hard to call. The V end was cut by 1 base, the J end by 0 bases, with 9 bases between. This CDR3 is built from 15 residues. Per the germline V gene, CDR1 is SEHNR and CDR2 is FQNEAQ (reference sequence). CDR3 in amino acids: CASSLVRPSNYGYTF. For the CDR3, the DNA is TGTGCCAGCAGCTTAGTTCGGCCCTCTAACTATGGCTACACCTTC.

J is TRBJ2-3 and V is TRBV20-1; TRBD2 might be the D (6 bases). There are 15 residues in the CDR3. Trimming shortened V by 0 bases and J by 9 bases, and 19 bases separated the two germline ends. Germline values: CDR1 DFQATT, CDR2 SNEGSKA (reference sequence). CDR3 in DNA: TGCAGTGCTAGAGATCAGCACGGGAGTCAAGGCACGCAGTATTTT. Its translation is CSARDQHGSQGTQYF.

The DNA of the CDR3 is TGTGCCAGTAGTAGGGGAGGGGATTTATCCTACGAGCAGTACTTC. Translated: CASSRGGDLSYEQYF. The chain links TRBV19 to TRBJ2-7, with 7 bases matching TRBD2. V shed 4 bases and J 1 base; nucleotides not matched to a gene: 7. The germline V gene has CDR1 LNHDA and CDR2 SQIVND (reference sequence). CDR3 size: 15 residues.

This clonotype was detected a few times. The rearrangement uses TRBV30 and TRBJ1-2; D gene uncertain. The V gene lost 1 base and the J gene lost 4 bases, with 4 bases spanning the gap. From germline, CDR1 is GTSNPN and CDR2 SVGIG (reference sequence). The length of the CDR3 is 11 residues. The chain's CDR3 is CAWSGFYGYTF. CDR3 in DNA: TGTGCCTGGAGTGGGTTCTATGGCTACACCTTC.

This clonotype was picked up a small number of times. The chain links TRBV11-2 to TRBJ2-3, with 7 nucleotides matching TRBD1. This CDR3 has 15 residues. J lost 3 bases, V lost 5 bases, and 8 bases had no gene match. The V gene's germline CDR1 is SGHAT and CDR2 FQNNGV. DNA of the CDR3: TGTGCCAGCAGCCCCTCGACAGGGCTAACAGATACGCAGTATTTT. Translating gives CASSPSTGLTDTQYF.

The V call is TRBV14, the J call TRBJ2-7; D gene unclear. Germline V gene sequence: CDR1 SGHDN, CDR2 FVKESK. The CDR3 contains 15 residues. V lost 1 base and J lost 0, with 10 bases in between. Here the CDR3 reads CASSQGAANSYEQYF. CDR3 nucleotide sequence: TGTGCCAGCAGCCAAGGGGCCGCCAACTCCTACGAGCAGTACTTC.

As to this clonotype: This may be a read error, as it is one base from a much larger clone. Without the conserved terminal phenylalanine or tryptophan, this CDR3 likely stems from a read error. J is TRBJ2-5 and V is TRBV20-1, with D tentatively TRBD2 (6 bases). Per germline, CDR1 DFQATT and CDR2 SNEGSKA (reference sequence). Between the trimmed V and J ends, which lost 4 bases and 4 bases, there was a span of 19 bases. CDR3 length: 15 amino acids. The CDR3 DNA reads as TGCAGTGCTATACTCTCGGTCGGAGGGTCAGAGACCCAGTACCTC. This translates into CSAILSVGGSETQYL.

In the case of this clonotype: An end of the junction does not agree with germline; a read error may underlie this. The chain carries TRBV5-1 and TRBJ2-2; 8 nucleotides line up with TRBD2. CDR1 and CDR2 (germline): SGHRS, YFSETQ. This CDR3 spans 17 amino acids. CDR3 loop: CASSFISGGANTAELFF. CDR3 nucleotide sequence: TGCGCCAGCAGCTTCATATCCGGGGGGGCTAACACCGCGGAGCTGTTTTTT.